Presented here are 27 T cell receptor beta chains from one specimen sequenced in a study of T cells in Graves' hyperthyroidism and ophthalmopathy. RNA transcripts yielded amplified TCR beta CDR3 regions. An initial round of RT-PCR targeting the TCR CDR3 relied on the HTBI primer set. TCRdb independently ran MiXCR on the multiplex PCR reads; one entry per CDR3 protein. The sample lists approximately 600,000 distinct CDR3 sequences, 15% to 20% occurring once. Sequenced material: blood. These receptors originate from a woman aged 25 to 39 with Graves' hyperthyroidism.

This clonotype showed up many times. The V gene is TRBV12-3 or TRBV12-4, the J gene TRBJ2-5; no clear D gene. Trimming left V 0 bases short and J 7 bases short, with 9 bases between. The CDR3 runs to 13 residues. The CDR3: CASSLAAVGTQYF. Written as DNA, the CDR3 is TGTGCCAGCAGTTTAGCGGCGGTGGGGACCCAGTACTTC.

This clonotype occurred many times. This chain connects TRBV12-3 or TRBV12-4 to TRBJ2-5; TRBD1 is a possible D gene (5 bases). This CDR3 region has 15 residues. The V and J ends lost 4 bases and 5 bases respectively, with 17 bases between them. The CDR3 coding sequence is TGTGCCAGCAGTTCCAGGGAAGACGGTGTTGAGACCCAGTACTTC. Translation: CASSSREDGVETQYF.

This clonotype was detected many times. The chain combines TRBV2 with TRBJ2-1; no firm D call. The CDR3 consists of 14 residues. Germline-derived CDR1 and CDR2 are SNHLY and FYNNEI. V dropped 7 bases and J dropped 0 bases, with 10 bases sitting between them. Here the CDR3 DNA reads TGTGCCAGCAAAGAGGCTAGCTCCTACAATGAGCAGTTCTTC. Protein product: CASKEASSYNEQFF.

This clonotype was seen repeatedly, ten times or more. The chain employs TRBV5-1 and TRBJ2-3, with 15 bases fitting TRBD2. The CDR3 runs to 16 residues. Trimming at V came to 3 bases and at J to 4 bases, leaving 3 bases not matched to a gene. Per germline, CDR1 SGHRS and CDR2 YFSETQ. This CDR3 is CASSYGLAGGPDTQYF. The DNA for the CDR3 is TGCGCCAGCAGCTACGGACTAGCGGGAGGGCCAGATACGCAGTATTTT.

The chain recombines TRBV29-1 with TRBJ2-1; possibly TRBD1 or TRBD2 for D (5 bases each). The ends were cut back, 0 bases at V and 6 bases at J, with 12 bases in the middle. Per germline, CDR1 SQVTM and CDR2 ANQGSEA. CDR3 length equals 14 residues. Here the CDR3 DNA reads TGCAGCGTTGAAGATCGACAGCGGATCAATGAGCAGTTCTTC. It is translated as CSVEDRQRINEQFF.

This clonotype has a handful of counts. This chain uses TRBV7-9 with TRBJ2-1, with unresolved D. CDR1 and CDR2 (germline): SEHNR, FQNEAQ (reference sequence). The V end lost 7 bases, the J end lost 5 bases, and 9 bases lay between the germline ends. The CDR3 sequence is 12 residues long. The CDR3 loop reads CASMLTNNEQFF. The DNA of the CDR3 is TGTGCCAGCATGCTAACCAACAATGAGCAGTTCTTC.

Details on this clonotype: Possible read error: a much larger clone is one base away. The V and J genes are TRBV2 and TRBJ1-1; tentatively, D is TRBD1 (6 bases). Trimming stripped 2 bases from V and 13 bases from J, with 11 bases between. Germline V gene data show CDR1 as SNHLY and CDR2 as FYNNEI. The CDR3 loop spans 11 amino acids. The CDR3 protein is CASSESGVVFF. The CDR3 nucleotides read TGTGCCAGCAGTGAATCAGGGGTGGTTTTCTTT.

The rearrangement uses TRBV6-1 and TRBJ1-2; TRBD1 aligns across 7 bases. The length of the CDR3 is 15 residues. Germline lookup yields CDR1 MNHNS and CDR2 SASEGT. V shed 6 bases, J shed 6 bases, and the junction held 13 bases outside the gene matches. In nucleotides, the CDR3 is TGTGCCAGCAGCCTTTACCGACAGGGACGTAATGGCTACACCTTC. Translating it yields CASSLYRQGRNGYTF.

This clonotype has only a few counts. The rearrangement joins TRBV28 to TRBJ2-1; 9 positions match TRBD1. Losses at the gene ends were 2 bases for V and 10 bases for J; bases not matched to a gene: 18. The V gene's germline CDR1 is MDHEN and CDR2 SYDVKM. CDR3 size: 18 residues. CDR3 sequence (DNA): TGTGCCAGCAGTTTAGGTTTCGGCCGGGACAGGGTCTTTCGGGAGCAGTTCTTC. It specifies CASSLGFGRDRVFREQFF.

In its sample, this clonotype was seen a few times. This chain uses TRBV5-5 with TRBJ1-4, with a weak D call TRBD1 (6 bases). The CDR3 covers 14 residues. Per germline, CDR1 SGHKS and CDR2 YYEKEE (reference sequence). Trimming removed 4 bases from V and 8 bases from J, with 15 bases in between. CDR3 DNA sequence: TGTGCCAGCAGCGACGCTTCAGGGGACGAAAAACTGTTTTTT. Amino acid sequence: CASSDASGDEKLFF.

This clonotype is a singleton in its sample. This chain uses TRBV28 with TRBJ2-7, with TRBD2 matching 12 bases. The CDR3 length is 17 residues. Per germline, CDR1 MDHEN and CDR2 SYDVKM. The V gene end was trimmed by 6 bases and the J gene end by 2 bases; junction bases not matched to a gene: 11. The CDR3 DNA reads as TGTGCCAGCAGCTACTCCGGACTAGCGGGGACTACCTACGAGCAGTACTTC. Its translation: CASSYSGLAGTTYEQYF.

The J gene is TRBJ1-1, the V gene TRBV19, with D possibly TRBD1 on 6 matching bases. The CDR3 has 13 amino acids. CDR1 is LNHDA and CDR2 is SQIVND in the germline V gene (reference sequence). Trimming removed 7 bases at V and 4 bases at J, with 13 bases between. For the CDR3, the DNA is TGTGCCAGTACCTCCGGAGGGGGCACTGAAGCTTTCTTT. Its translation is CASTSGGGTEAFF.

CDR3 sequence reads: CASSVASTEYNEQFF. Written as DNA, the CDR3 is TGTGCCAGCAGCGTAGCTAGCACAGAATACAATGAGCAGTTCTTC. The chain joins TRBV9 to TRBJ2-1, with a possible D match to TRBD2 (5 bases). The germline V gene has CDR1 SGDLS and CDR2 YYNGEE. V lost 0 bases and J lost 4, with 11 bases in between. There are 15 residues in the CDR3.

At least ten counts were recorded for this clonotype. The chain carries TRBV12-3 or TRBV12-4 and TRBJ2-7; 10 bases agree with TRBD1. The CDR3 has 15 residues. The junction had 10 bases not matched to a gene; V was cut back by 4 bases and J by 7 bases. The CDR3 nucleotides read TGTGCCAGCAGTTACCGACAGGGGGCGGTGGGGGAGCAGTACTTC. As protein: CASSYRQGAVGEQYF.

The CDR3 DNA is TGTGCCAGCGCTCGGACTAGCGTGGGGAGTGAGCAGTTCTTC. Encoded protein: CASARTSVGSEQFF. The V gene is TRBV25-1, the J gene TRBJ2-1; 9 bases line up with TRBD2. CDR1 is MGHDK, CDR2 SYGVNS, per germline. The ends lost 8 bases at V and 9 bases at J; junction bases unmatched: 11. This CDR3 has 14 amino acids.

J is TRBJ1-3 and V is TRBV19; TRBD1 might be the D (6 bases). CDR1 LNHDA and CDR2 SQIVND come from the germline V gene (reference sequence). This CDR3 contains 16 residues. V was shortened by 1 base and J by 3 bases, with 13 bases between the two germline ends. CDR3 nucleotides: TGTGCCAGTAGTATAGGCCTTGGACAGCTTGGAAACACCATATATTTT. It yields the protein CASSIGLGQLGNTIYF.

This clonotype came up a few times. The genes are TRBV6-2 or TRBV6-3 and TRBJ2-7; 8 bases align to TRBD1. Germline V lookup: CDR1 MNHEY, CDR2 SVGEGT. The V and J ends lost 3 bases and 3 bases, in that order; junction bases with no gene match: 7. The CDR3 is made up of 15 amino acids. The CDR3 sequence: CASSYRQGNNYEQYF. The CDR3, as DNA: TGTGCCAGCAGTTATAGACAGGGGAACAACTACGAGCAGTACTTC.

This clonotype showed up just a few times. This chain uses TRBV11-2 with TRBJ2-7; D gene unclear. Trimming left V 1 base short and J 8 bases short, with 3 bases between. Germline V gives CDR1 SGHAT, CDR2 FQNNGV. The CDR3 has 10 amino acids. The CDR3 region is CASSLGKQYF. Here the CDR3 DNA reads TGTGCCAGCAGCTTAGGAAAGCAGTACTTC.

DNA of the CDR3: TGTGCCAGCAGCTGGGACAGTCCCTCCTACGAGCAGTACTTC. Translated: CASSWDSPSYEQYF. The chain recombines TRBV5-4 with TRBJ2-7, with 7 bases that match TRBD1. The CDR3 is 14 residues long. CDR1 and CDR2 (germline): SGHNT, YYREEE (reference sequence). The junction had 3 bases not matched to a gene; V was cut back by 3 bases and J by 0 bases. The full variable domain, with the rest looked up from reference TRBV5-4 and TRBJ2-7, is ETGVTQSPTHLIKTRGQQVTLRCSSQSGHNTVSWYQQALGQGPQFIFQYYREEENGRGNFPPRFSGLQFPNYSSELNVNALELDDSALYLCASSWDSPSYEQYFGPGTRLTVT.

This clonotype occurred many times. The V call is TRBV7-3, the J call TRBJ2-3, with 8 bases fitting TRBD2. V was clipped by 5 bases and J by 2 bases; unmatched bases: 6. There are 15 residues in the CDR3. The germline CDR1 and CDR2 sequences are SGHTA and FQGTGA. CDR3 amino acids: CASSRSGIYTDTQYF. The CDR3, as DNA: TGTGCCAGCAGCCGTAGCGGGATCTACACAGATACGCAGTATTTT.

The chain links TRBV5-6 to TRBJ2-6; the D gene is possibly TRBD2 (6 bases). Germline CDR1 reads SGHDT; CDR2 reads YYEEEE. The CDR3 consists of 16 residues. Trimming removed 4 bases at V and 0 bases at J, with 11 bases between. CDR3 protein: CASSGGVTSGANVLTF. CDR3 sequence (DNA): TGTGCCAGCAGCGGAGGGGTTACCTCTGGGGCCAACGTCCTGACTTTC.

A few counts support this clonotype. The chain carries TRBV7-9 and TRBJ2-7; D is possibly TRBD2 (5 bases). From germline, CDR1 is SEHNR and CDR2 FQNEAQ (reference sequence). V lost 6 bases and J lost 0, with 12 bases in between. The CDR3 has 14 amino acids. The CDR3 sequence: CASRPGSLSYEQYF. CDR3 DNA: TGTGCCAGCAGACCGGGGTCCCTCTCCTACGAGCAGTACTTC.

Regarding this clonotype: The junction and the germline gene differ at one end; a read error may be behind it. The chain links TRBV5-1 to TRBJ2-5; the D gene is possibly TRBD1 (6 bases). Germline CDR1 and CDR2: SGHRS and YFSETQ. The CDR3 covers 13 residues. This CDR3 is CASSSSGEEIQYF. For the CDR3, the DNA is TGCGCCAGCAGCTCTTCAGGGGAAGAGATCCAGTACTTC.

There are many counts of this clonotype. This chain uses TRBV25-1 with TRBJ2-1, with unresolved D. The CDR3 covers 15 residues. Germline lookup yields CDR1 MGHDK and CDR2 SYGVNS. Trimming took 3 bases from V and 2 from J, leaving 11 bases between them. CDR3 coding DNA: TGTGCCAGCAGTGAGCCGGACCGACCCTACAATGAGCAGTTCTTC. Translating gives CASSEPDRPYNEQFF.

The genes are TRBV28 and TRBJ2-7; 12 nucleotides match TRBD2. The V gene's germline CDR1 is MDHEN and CDR2 SYDVKM. The CDR3 is 17 residues long. V lost 5 bases and J lost 4; bases outside the gene matches: 12. CDR3 in amino acids: CASSPTRTSGNRYEQYF. CDR3 in DNA: TGTGCCAGCAGTCCGACACGGACTAGCGGGAATAGGTACGAGCAGTACTTC.

This clonotype was picked up many times. This rearrangement joins TRBV2 to TRBJ1-5; the D is unclear. The germline CDR1 and CDR2 sequences are SNHLY and FYNNEI. CDR3 length equals 13 residues. V was cut by 3 bases and J by 4 bases, with 7 bases left in between. Written as DNA, the CDR3 is TGTGCCAGCAGTGATTCCGGGAATCAGCCCCAGCATTTT. This sequence encodes CASSDSGNQPQHF.

The gene calls are TRBV20-1 and TRBJ2-3; 16 bases match TRBD2. The CDR3 consists of 17 residues. V was pared by 5 bases and J by 6 bases, with 11 bases of the junction left unmatched. CDR1 and CDR2 from the germline V gene are DFQATT and SNEGSKA (reference sequence). The CDR3 loop is CSAPDPGTSGRVDTQYF. The CDR3 DNA reads as TGCAGTGCTCCAGATCCCGGGACTAGCGGGAGGGTGGATACGCAGTATTTT.